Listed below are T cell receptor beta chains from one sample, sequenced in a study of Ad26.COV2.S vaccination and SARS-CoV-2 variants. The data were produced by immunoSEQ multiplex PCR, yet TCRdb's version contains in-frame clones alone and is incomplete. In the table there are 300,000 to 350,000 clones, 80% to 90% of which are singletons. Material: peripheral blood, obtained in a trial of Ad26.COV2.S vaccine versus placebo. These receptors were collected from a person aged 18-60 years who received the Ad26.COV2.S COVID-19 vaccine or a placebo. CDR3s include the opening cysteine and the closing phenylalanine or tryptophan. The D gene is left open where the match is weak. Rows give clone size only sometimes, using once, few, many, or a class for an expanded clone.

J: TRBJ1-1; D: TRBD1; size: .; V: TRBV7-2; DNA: TGTGCCAGCAGCCATTTCCGTGGCAGGGGGCCCGAAGCTTTCTTT; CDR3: CASSHFRGRGPEAFF
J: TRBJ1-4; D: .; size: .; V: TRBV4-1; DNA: TGCGCCAGCAGCCAAGATCGAGAAAAACTGTTTTTT; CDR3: CASSQDREKLFF
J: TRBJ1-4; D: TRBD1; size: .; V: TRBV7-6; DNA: TGTGCCAGCAGCTTAGGGTCAGGGGGCAATGAAAAACTGTTTTTT; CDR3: CASSLGSGGNEKLFF
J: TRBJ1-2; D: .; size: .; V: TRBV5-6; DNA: TGTGCCAGCAGTTTTAGGACAGAGAACTATGGCTACACCTTC; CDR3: CASSFRTENYGYTF
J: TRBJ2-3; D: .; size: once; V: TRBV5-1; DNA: TGCGCCAGCAGCTTGGACTTTACAGATACGCAGTATTTT; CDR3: CASSLDFTDTQYF
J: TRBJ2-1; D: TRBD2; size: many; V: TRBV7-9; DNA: TGTGCCAGCACTCCCCTTTCCATTGATAATTACGGGACTATCTACAATGAGCAGTTCTTC; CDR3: CASTPLSIDNYGTIYNEQFF
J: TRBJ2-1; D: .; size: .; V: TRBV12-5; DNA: TGTGCTAGTGGTGTGGGGGAGGACAGAAACAATGAGCAGTTCTTC; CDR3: CASGVGEDRNNEQFF
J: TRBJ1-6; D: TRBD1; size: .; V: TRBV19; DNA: TGTGCCAGTAGCATCGGCCCTAGGGACAGGGGGCTTTCCTATAATTCACCCCTCCACTTT; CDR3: CASSIGPRDRGLSYNSPLHF
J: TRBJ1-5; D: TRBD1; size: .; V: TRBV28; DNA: TGTGCCAGCAGTGAATGGACAGGGAGTGAGGTTCAGCCCCAGCATTTT; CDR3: CASSEWTGSEVQPQHF
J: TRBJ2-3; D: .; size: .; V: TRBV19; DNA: TGTGCCAGTAGTATCGGGCTCACCCGTTCCACAGATACGCAGTATTTT; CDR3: CASSIGLTRSTDTQYF
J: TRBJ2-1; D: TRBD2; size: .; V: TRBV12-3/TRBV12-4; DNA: TGTGCCAGCAGTGGGACTAGCGTGGGTGAGCAGTTCTTC; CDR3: CASSGTSVGEQFF
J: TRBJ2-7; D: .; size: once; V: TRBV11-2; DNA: TGTGCCAGCAGGGATAGGGGAGGAGGAAGGGACTCCTACGAGCAGTACTTC; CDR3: CASRDRGGGRDSYEQYF
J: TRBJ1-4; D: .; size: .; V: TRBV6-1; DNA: TGTGCCAGCAGTGAACAGGGCGACGAAAAACTGTTTTTT; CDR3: CASSEQGDEKLFF
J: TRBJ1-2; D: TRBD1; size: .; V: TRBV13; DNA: TGTGCCAGCAGCCAACAGGGGGTCTATGGCTACACCTTC; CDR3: CASSQQGVYGYTF
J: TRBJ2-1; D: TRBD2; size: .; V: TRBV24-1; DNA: TGTGCCACCAGTGAAACCGGGACTAGCGGGTTTTTGGGGTACAATGAGCAGTTCTTC; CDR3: CATSETGTSGFLGYNEQFF
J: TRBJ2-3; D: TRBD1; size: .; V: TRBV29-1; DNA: TGCAGCGTAGTAGGACAGGGGACAAAAGATACGCAGTATTTT; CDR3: CSVVGQGTKDTQYF
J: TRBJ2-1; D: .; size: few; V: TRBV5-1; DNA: TGCGCCAGCAGCTTCGAGGAGCGGAACAATGAGCAGTTCTTC; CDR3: CASSFEERNNEQFF
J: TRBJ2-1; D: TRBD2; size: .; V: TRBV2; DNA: TGTGCCAGCAGTGAAGCTCGGGGGACTAGAACTTACAATGAGCAGTTCTTC; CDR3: CASSEARGTRTYNEQFF
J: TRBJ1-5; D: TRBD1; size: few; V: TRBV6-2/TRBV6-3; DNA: TGTGCCAGCAGCTCTCGTTGGACAGGGGGTTCAAATAGCAATCAGCCCCAGCATTTT; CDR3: CASSSRWTGGSNSNQPQHF
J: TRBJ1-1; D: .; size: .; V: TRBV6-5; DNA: TGTGCCAGCAGTTTAGTGGGTTCCAGTTCAAACACTGAAGCTTTCTTT; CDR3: CASSLVGSSSNTEAFF
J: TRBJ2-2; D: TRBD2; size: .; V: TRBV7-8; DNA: TGTGCCAGCAGGTTACCGGGACTAGGCTTCACCGGGGAGCTGTTTTTT; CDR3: CASRLPGLGFTGELFF
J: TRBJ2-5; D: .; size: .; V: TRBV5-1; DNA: TGCGCCAGCAGCTACGTGGGGGTAGAGCGGGAGACCCAGTACTTC; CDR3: CASSYVGVERETQYF
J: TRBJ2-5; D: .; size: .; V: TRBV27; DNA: TGTGCCAGCAGTTTATCCCGACAGTCCAGGACCCAGTACTTC; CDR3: CASSLSRQSRTQYF
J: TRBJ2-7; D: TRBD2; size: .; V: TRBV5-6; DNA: TGTGCCAGCATCGGTAGCGGGAACGAGCAGTACTTC; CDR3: CASIGSGNEQYF
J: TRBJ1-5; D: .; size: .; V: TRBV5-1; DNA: TGCGCCAGCAGCTCCGACCCGTCCCCTCAGCCCCAGCATTTT; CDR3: CASSSDPSPQPQHF
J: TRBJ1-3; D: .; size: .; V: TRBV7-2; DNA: TGTGCCAGCAGCCAACAGGGTTGGGCTGGAAACACCATATATTTT; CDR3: CASSQQGWAGNTIYF
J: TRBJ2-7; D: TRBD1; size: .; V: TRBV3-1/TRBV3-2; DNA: TGTGCCAGCAGCACCAGTAGGACAGGGGGCTACGAGCAGTACTTC; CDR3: CASSTSRTGGYEQYF
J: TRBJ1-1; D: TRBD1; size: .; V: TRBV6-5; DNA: TGTGCCAGCAGCAGACAGGGGATGAACACTGAAGCTTTCTTT; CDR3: CASSRQGMNTEAFF
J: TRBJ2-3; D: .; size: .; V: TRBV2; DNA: TGTGCCAGCAGGTCTTACAGGGTGGGCGCAGATACGCAGTATTTT; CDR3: CASRSYRVGADTQYF
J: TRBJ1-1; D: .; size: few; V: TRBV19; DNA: TGTGCCAGTAGTTCTCGGGGACAAGGAGGAAGGAACACTGAAGCTTTCTTT; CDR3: CASSSRGQGGRNTEAFF
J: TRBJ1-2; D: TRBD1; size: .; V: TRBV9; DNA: TGTGCCAGCAGCCGGACCGGGACAGGGGGCATTGGCTACACCTTC; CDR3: CASSRTGTGGIGYTF
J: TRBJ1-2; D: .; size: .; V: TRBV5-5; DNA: TGTGCCAGCAGTCCGTATACAGCTACTAACTATGGCTACACCTTC; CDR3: CASSPYTATNYGYTF
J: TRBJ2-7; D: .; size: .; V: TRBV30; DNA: TGTGCCTGGAACCGGGGATTCGGCTACGAGCAGTACTTC; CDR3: CAWNRGFGYEQYF
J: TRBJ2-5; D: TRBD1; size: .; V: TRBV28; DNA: TGTGCCAGCAGTGAGCGCAGGGGGACAGGTTCGGAGACCCAGTACTTC; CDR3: CASSERRGTGSETQYF
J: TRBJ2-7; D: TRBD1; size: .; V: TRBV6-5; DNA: TGTGCCAGCGGCCGACAGGGGGTCCCCTACGAGCAGTACTTC; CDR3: CASGRQGVPYEQYF
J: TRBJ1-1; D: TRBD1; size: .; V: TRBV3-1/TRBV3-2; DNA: TGTGCCAGCAGCTTTGGGGACAGGACTAACACTGAAGCTTTCTTT; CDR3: CASSFGDRTNTEAFF
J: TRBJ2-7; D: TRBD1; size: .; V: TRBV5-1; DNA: TGCGCCAGCAGCCGCGGGACAGGGGTGACCTACGAGCAGTACTTC; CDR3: CASSRGTGVTYEQYF
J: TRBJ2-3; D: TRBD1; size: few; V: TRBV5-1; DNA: TGCGCCAGCGCGACTGGGACAGGGGCCCTCACAGATACGCAGTATTTT; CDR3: CASATGTGALTDTQYF
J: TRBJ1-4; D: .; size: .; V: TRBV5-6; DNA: TGTGCCAGCAGCTTGGGGGAGGATGAAAAACTGTTTTTT; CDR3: CASSLGEDEKLFF
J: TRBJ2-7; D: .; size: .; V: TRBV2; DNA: TGTGCCAGCAGCCTCCCAGGACAGAAGGACGAGCAGTACTTC; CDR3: CASSLPGQKDEQYF
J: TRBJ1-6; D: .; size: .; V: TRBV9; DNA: TGTGCCAGCAGCGAGGACGTTAGCTCCTATAATTCACCCCTCCACTTT; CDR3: CASSEDVSSYNSPLHF
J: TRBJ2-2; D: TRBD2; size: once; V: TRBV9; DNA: TGTGCCAGCAGCGCATTTAGCGGGACTAGCGCCGGGGAGCTGTTTTTT; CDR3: CASSAFSGTSAGELFF
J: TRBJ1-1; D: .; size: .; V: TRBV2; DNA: TGTGCCAGCAGTGGGGCGGAGAACACTGAAGCTTTCTTT; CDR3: CASSGAENTEAFF
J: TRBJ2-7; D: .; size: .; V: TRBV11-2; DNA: TGTGCCAGCAGCTTAGATGGGCAGGGCGTGCAGTACTTC; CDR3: CASSLDGQGVQYF
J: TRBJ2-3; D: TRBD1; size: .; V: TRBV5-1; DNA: TGCGCCAGCAGCTGGGGACAGGGGGGATACACAGATACGCAGTATTTT; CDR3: CASSWGQGGYTDTQYF
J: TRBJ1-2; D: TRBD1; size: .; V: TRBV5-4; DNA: TGTGCCAGCAGCTCGACAGGGGGTAGTCGCTACACCTTC; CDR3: CASSSTGGSRYTF
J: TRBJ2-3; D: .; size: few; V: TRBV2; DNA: TGTGCCAGCAGTGACGGTTGGGTCAGAAGCACAGATACGCAGTATTTT; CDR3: CASSDGWVRSTDTQYF
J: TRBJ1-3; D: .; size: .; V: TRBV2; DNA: TGTGCCAGCAGCCAACAGGGTATTGCTGGAAACACCATATATTTT; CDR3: CASSQQGIAGNTIYF
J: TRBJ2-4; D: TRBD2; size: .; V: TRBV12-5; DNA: TGTGCTAGTGCGGCGGGAGAAACCAAAAACATTCAGTACTTC; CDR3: CASAAGETKNIQYF
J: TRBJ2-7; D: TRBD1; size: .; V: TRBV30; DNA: TGTGCCTCGGACAGGGGGTCCTACGAGCAGTACTTC; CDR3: CASDRGSYEQYF
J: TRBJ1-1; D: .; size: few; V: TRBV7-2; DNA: TGTGCCAGCAGCCTACACAACACTGAAGCTTTCTTT; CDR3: CASSLHNTEAFF
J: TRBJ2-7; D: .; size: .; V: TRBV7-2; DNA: TGTGCCAGCAGCTTAGAGTTCTTGAAGGGGGAGCAGTACTTC; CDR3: CASSLEFLKGEQYF
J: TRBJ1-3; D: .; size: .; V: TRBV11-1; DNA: TGTGCCAGCAGCTTCCACCCCGGCTCCGGAAACACCATATATTTT; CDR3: CASSFHPGSGNTIYF